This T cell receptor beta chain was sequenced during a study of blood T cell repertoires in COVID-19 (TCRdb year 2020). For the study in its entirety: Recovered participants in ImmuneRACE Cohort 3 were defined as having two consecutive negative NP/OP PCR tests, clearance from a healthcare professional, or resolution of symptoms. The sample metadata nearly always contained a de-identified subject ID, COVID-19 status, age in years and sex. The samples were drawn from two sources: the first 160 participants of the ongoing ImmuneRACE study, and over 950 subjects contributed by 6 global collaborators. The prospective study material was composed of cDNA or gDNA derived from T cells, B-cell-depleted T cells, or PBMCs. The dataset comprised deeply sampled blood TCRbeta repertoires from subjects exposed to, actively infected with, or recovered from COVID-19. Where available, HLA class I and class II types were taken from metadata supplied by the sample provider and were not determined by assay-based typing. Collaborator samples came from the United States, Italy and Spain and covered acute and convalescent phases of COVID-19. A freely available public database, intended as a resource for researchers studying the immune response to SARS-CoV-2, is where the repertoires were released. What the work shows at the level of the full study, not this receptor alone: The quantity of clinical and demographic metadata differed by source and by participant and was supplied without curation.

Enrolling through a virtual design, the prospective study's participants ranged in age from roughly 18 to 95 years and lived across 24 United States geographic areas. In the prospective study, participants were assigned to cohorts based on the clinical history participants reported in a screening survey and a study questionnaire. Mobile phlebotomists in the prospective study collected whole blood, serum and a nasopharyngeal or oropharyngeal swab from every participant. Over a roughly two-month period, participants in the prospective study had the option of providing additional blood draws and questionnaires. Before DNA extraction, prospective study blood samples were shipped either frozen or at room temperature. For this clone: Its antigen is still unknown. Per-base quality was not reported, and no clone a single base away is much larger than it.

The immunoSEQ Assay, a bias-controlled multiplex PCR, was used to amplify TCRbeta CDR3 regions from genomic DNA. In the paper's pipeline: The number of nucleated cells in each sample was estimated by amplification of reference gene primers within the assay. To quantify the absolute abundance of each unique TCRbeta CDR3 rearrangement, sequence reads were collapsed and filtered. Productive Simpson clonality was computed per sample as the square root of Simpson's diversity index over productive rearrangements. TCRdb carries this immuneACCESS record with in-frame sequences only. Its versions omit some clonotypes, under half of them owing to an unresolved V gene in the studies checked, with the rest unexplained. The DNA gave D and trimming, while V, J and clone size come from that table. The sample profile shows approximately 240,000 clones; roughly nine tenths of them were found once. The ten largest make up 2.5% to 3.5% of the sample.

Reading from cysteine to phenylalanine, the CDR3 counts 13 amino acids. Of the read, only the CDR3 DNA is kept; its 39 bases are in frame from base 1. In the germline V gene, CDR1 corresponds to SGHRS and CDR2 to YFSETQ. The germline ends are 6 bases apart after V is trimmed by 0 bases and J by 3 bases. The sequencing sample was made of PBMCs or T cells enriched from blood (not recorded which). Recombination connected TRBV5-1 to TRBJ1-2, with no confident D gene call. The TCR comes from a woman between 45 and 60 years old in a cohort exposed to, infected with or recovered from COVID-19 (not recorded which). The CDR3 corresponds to CASSLGGDYGYTF. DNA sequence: TGCGCCAGCAGCTTGGGGGGAGACTATGGCTACACCTTC.